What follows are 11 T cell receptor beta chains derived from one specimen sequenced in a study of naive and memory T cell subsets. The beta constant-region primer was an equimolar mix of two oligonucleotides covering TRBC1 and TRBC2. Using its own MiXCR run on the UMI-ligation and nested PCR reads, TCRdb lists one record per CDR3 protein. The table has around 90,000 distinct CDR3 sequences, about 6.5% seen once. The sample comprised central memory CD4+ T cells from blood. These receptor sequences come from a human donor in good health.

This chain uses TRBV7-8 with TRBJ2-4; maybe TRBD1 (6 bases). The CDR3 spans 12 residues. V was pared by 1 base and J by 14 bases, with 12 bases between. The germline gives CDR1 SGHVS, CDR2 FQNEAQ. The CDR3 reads CASSLGTGLEYF. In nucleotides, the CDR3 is TGTGCCAGCAGCTTAGGTACAGGGTTGGAGTACTTC.

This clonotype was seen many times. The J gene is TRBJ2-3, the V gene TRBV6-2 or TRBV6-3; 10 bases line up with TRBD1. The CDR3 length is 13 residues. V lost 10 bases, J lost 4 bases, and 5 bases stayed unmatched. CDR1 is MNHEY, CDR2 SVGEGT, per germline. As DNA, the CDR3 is TGTGCCACCAAGGGACAGGGGTCAGATACGCAGTATTTT. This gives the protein CATKGQGSDTQYF.

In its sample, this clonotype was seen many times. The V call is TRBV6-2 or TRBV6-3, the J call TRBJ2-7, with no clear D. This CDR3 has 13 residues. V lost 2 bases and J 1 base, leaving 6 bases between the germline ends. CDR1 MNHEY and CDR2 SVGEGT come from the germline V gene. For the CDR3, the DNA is TGTGCCAGCAGTTACCCCACTTCCTACGAGCAGTACTTC. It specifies CASSYPTSYEQYF.

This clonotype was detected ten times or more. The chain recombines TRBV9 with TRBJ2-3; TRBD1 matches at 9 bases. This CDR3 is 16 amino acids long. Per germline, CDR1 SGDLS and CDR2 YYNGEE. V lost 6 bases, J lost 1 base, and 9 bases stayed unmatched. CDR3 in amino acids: CASTPGQGHRTDTQYF. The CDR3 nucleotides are TGTGCCAGCACCCCCGGACAGGGGCACCGCACAGATACGCAGTATTTT. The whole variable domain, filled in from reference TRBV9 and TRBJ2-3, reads DSGVTQTPKHLITATGQRVTLRCSPRSGDLSVYWYQQSLDQGLQFLIQYYNGEERAKGNILERFSAQQFPDLHSELNLSSLELGDSALYFCASTPGQGHRTDTQYFGPGTRLTVL.

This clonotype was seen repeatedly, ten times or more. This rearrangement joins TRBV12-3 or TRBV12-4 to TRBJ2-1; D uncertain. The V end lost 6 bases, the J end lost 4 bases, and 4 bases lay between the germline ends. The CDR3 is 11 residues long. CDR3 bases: TGTGCCAGCAGCATTTACAATGAGCAGTTCTTC. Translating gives CASSIYNEQFF.

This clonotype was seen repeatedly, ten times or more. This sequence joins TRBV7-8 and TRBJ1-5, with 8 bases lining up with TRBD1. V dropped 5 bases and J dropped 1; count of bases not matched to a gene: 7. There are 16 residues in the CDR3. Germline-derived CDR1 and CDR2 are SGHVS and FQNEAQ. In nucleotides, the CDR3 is TGTGCCAGCAGCGGGAGGACAGGGAGGAGCAATCAGCCCCAGCATTTT. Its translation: CASSGRTGRSNQPQHF.

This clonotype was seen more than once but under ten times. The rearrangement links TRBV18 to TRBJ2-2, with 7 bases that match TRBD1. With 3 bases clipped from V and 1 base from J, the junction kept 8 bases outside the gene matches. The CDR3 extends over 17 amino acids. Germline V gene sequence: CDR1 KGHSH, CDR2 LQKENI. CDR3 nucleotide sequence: TGTGCCAGCTCACCTCAACGTCCAGGGGGGAACACCGGGGAGCTGTTTTTT. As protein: CASSPQRPGGNTGELFF.

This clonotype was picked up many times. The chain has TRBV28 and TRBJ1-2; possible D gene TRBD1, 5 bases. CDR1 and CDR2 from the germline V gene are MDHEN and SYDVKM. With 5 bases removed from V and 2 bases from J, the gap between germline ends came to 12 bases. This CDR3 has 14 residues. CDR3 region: CASSPPGANYGYTF. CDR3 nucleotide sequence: TGTGCCAGCAGTCCCCCTGGGGCCAACTATGGCTACACCTTC.

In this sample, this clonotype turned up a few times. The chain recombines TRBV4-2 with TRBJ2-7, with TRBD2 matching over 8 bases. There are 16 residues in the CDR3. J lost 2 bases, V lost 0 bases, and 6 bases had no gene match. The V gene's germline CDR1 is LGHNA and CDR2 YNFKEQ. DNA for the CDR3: TGTGCCAGCAGCCAAGATCTAGGGACTAGGCCCTACGAGCAGTACTTC. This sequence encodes CASSQDLGTRPYEQYF.

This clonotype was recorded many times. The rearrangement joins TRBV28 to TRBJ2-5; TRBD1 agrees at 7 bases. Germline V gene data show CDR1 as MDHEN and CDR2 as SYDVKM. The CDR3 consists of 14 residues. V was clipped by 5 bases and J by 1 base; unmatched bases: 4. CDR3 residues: CASSPGDSQETQYF. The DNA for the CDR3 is TGTGCCAGCAGTCCCGGGGACAGCCAAGAGACCCAGTACTTC.

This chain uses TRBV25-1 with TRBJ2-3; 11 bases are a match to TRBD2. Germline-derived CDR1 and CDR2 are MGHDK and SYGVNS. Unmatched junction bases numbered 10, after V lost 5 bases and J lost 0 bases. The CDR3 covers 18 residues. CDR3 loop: CASSSGLAGSTSTDTQYF. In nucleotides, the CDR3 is TGTGCCAGCAGTTCCGGACTAGCGGGCTCCACTAGCACAGATACGCAGTATTTT.